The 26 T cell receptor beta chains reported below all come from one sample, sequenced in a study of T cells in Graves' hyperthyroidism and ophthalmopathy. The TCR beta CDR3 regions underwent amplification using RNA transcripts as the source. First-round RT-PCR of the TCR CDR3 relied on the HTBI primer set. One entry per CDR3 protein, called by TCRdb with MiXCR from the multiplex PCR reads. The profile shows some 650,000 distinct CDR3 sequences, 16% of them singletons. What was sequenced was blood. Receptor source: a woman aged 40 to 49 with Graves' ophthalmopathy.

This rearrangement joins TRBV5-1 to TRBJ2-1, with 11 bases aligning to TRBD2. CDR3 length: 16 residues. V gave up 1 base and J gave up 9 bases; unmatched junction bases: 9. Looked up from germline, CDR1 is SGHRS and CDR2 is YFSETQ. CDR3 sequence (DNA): TGCGCCAGCAGCTTGACCCCACTAGCGGGGGCGGGTGAGCAGTTCTTC. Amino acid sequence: CASSLTPLAGAGEQFF.

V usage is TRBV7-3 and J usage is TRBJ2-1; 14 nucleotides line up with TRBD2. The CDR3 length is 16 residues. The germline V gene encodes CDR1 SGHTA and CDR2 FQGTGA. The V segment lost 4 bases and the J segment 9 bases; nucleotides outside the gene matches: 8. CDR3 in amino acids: CASSSSGTSGSGEQFF. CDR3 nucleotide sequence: TGTGCCAGCAGCTCATCCGGGACTAGCGGGAGTGGTGAGCAGTTCTTC. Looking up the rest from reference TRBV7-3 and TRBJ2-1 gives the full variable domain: GAGVSQTPSNKVTEKGKYVELRCDPISGHTALYWYRQSLGQGPEFLIYFQGTGAADDSGLPNDRFFAVRPEGSVSTLKIQRTERGDSAVYLCASSSSGTSGSGEQFFGPGTRLTVL.

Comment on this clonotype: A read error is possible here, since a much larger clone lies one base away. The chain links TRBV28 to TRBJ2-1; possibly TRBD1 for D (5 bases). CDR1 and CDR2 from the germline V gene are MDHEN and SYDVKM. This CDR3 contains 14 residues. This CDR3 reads CASSLIQGPNEQSF. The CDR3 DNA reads TGTGCCAGCAGTTTGATCCAGGGTCCCAATGAGCAGTCCTTC.

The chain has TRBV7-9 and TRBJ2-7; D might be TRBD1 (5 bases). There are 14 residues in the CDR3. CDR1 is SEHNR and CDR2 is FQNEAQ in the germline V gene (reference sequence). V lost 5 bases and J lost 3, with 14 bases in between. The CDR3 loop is CASSRDRSYYEQYF. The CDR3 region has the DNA TGTGCCAGCAGCAGAGACAGAAGCTACTACGAGCAGTACTTC.

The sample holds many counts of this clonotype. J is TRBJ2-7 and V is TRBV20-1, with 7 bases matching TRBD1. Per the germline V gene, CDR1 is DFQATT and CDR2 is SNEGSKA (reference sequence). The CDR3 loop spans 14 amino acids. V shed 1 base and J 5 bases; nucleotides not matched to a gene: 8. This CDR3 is CSARANDRADEQYF. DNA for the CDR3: TGCAGTGCTAGAGCCAACGACAGGGCGGACGAGCAGTACTTC.

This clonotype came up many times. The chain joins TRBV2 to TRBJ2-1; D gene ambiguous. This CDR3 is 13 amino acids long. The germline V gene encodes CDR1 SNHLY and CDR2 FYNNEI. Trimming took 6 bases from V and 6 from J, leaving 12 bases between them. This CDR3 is CASSMTDLNEQFF. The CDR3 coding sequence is TGTGCCAGCAGCATGACTGACCTCAATGAGCAGTTCTTC. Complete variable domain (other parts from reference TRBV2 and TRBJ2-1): EPEVTQTPSHQVTQMGQEVILRCVPISNHLYFYWYRQILGQKVEFLVSFYNNEISEKSEIFDDQFSVERPDGSNFTLKIRSTKLEDSAMYFCASSMTDLNEQFFGPGTRLTVL.

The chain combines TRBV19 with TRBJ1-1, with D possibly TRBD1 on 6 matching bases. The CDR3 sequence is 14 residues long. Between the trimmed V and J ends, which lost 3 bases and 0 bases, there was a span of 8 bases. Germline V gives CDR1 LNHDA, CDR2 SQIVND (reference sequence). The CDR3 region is CASSITGLNTEAFF. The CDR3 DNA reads TGTGCCAGTAGTATCACAGGGTTGAACACTGAAGCTTTCTTT.

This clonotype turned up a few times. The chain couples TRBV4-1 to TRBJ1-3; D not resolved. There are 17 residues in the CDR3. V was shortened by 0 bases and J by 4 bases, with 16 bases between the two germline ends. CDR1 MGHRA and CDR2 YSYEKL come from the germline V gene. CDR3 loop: CASSQDNSADYGNTIYF. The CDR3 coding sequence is TGCGCCAGCAGCCAAGATAATTCGGCTGATTACGGAAACACCATATATTTT.

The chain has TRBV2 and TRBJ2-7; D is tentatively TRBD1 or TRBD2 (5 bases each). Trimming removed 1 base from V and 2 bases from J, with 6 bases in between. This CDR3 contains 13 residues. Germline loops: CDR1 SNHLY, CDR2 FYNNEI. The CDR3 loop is CASSEGGAYEQYF. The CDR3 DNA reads TGTGCCAGCAGTGAAGGAGGGGCCTACGAGCAGTACTTC.

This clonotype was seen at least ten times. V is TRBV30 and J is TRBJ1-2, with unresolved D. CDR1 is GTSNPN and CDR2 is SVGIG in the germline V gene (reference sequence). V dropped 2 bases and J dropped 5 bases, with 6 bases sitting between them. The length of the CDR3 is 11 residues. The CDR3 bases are TGTGCCTGGAGTCTTAGATATGGCTACACCTTC. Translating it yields CAWSLRYGYTF.

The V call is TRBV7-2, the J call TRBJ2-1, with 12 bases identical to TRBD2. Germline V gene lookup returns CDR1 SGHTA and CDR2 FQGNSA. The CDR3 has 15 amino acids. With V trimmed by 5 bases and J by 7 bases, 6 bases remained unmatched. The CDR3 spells CASSMTSGSENEQFF. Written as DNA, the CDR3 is TGTGCCAGCAGCATGACTAGCGGGAGTGAAAATGAGCAGTTCTTC.

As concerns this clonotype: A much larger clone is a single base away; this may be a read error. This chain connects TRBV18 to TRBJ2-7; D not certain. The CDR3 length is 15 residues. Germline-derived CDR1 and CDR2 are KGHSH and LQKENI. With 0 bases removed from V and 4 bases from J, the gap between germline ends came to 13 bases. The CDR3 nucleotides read TGTGCCAGCTCACCACCGGGTTGGCGAACTTACGAGCAGTACTTC. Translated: CASSPPGWRTYEQYF.

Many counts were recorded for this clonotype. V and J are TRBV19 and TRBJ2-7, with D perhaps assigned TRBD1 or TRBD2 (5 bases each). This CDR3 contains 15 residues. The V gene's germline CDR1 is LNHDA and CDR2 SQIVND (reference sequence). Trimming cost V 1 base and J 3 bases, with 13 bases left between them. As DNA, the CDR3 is TGTGCCAGTAGTATAGCCCGGGGCGCCTACTACGAGCAGTACTTC. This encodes CASSIARGAYYEQYF.

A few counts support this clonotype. Here the CDR3 reads CASGYVPLDIPRETQYF. The CDR3 nucleotides read TGTGCCAGTGGTTACGTGCCTTTGGACATCCCGAGGGAGACCCAGTACTTC. The chain employs TRBV19 and TRBJ2-5, with a tentative D call TRBD1 (5 bases). The germline gives CDR1 LNHDA, CDR2 SQIVND (reference sequence). The CDR3 totals 17 residues. V was trimmed by 8 bases and J by 5 bases, leaving 27 bases between them.

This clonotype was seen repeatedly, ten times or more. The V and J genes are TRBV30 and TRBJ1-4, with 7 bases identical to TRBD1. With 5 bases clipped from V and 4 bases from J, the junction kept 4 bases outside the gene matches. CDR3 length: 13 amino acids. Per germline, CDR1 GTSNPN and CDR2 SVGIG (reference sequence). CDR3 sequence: CAWGGTDNEKLFF. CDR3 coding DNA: TGTGCCTGGGGAGGGACAGATAATGAAAAACTGTTTTTT.

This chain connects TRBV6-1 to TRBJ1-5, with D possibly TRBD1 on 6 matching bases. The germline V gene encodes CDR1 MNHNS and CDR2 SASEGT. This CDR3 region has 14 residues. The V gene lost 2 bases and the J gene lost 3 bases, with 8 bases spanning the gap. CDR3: CASSEQGHNQPQHF. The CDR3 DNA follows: TGTGCCAGCAGTGAACAGGGGCACAATCAGCCCCAGCATTTT.

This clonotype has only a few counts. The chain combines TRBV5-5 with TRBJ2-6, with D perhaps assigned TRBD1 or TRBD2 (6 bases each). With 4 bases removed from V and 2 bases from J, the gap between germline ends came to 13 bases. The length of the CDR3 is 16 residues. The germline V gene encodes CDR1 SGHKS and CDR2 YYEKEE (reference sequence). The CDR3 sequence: CASSHSRGAGANVLTF. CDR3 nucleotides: TGTGCCAGCAGCCACTCGAGGGGGGCTGGGGCCAACGTCCTGACTTTC. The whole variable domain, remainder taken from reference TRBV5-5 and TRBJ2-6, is DAGVTQSPTHLIKTRGQQVTLRCSPISGHKSVSWYQQVLGQGPQFIFQYYEKEERGRGNFPDRFSARQFPNYSSELNVNALLLGDSALYLCASSHSRGAGANVLTFGAGSRLTVL.

Here the CDR3 reads CASSPLPTSGGPYEQYF. CDR3 in DNA: TGTGCCAGCAGTCCCCTTCCGACTAGCGGGGGGCCCTACGAGCAGTACTTC. The chain employs TRBV27 and TRBJ2-7; 13 bases line up with TRBD2. The CDR3 runs 17 residues. The V segment lost 5 bases and the J segment 2 bases; nucleotides outside the gene matches: 9. Germline V gives CDR1 MNHEY, CDR2 SMNVEV (reference sequence).

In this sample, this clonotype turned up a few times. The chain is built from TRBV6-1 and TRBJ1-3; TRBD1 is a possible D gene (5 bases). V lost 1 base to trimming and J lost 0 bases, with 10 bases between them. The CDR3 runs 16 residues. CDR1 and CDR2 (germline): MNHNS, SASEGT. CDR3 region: CASSEGQYHSGNTIYF. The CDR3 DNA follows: TGTGCCAGCAGTGAAGGACAGTACCACTCTGGAAACACCATATATTTT.

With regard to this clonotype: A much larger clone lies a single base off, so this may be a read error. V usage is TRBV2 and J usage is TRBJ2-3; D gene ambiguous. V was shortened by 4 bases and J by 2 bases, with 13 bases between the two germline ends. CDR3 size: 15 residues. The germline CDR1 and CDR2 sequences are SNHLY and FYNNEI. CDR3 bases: TGTGCCAGCAGTGGCTTGAGTGGGGTCACAGATACGCAGTATTTT. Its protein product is CASSGLSGVTDTQYF.

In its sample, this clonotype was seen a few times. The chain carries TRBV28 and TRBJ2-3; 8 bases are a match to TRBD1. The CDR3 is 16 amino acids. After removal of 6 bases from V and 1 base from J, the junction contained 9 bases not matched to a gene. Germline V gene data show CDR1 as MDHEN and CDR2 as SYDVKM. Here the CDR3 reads CASRQGQGWGTDTQYF. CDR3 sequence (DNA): TGTGCCAGCAGACAAGGACAGGGATGGGGCACAGATACGCAGTATTTT.

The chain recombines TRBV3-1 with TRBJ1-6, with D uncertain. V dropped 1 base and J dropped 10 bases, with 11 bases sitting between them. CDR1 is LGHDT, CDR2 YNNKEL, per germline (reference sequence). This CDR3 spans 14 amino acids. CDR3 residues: CASSQVPGLSPLHF. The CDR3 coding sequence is TGTGCCAGCAGCCAAGTTCCGGGTTTGTCACCCCTCCACTTT.

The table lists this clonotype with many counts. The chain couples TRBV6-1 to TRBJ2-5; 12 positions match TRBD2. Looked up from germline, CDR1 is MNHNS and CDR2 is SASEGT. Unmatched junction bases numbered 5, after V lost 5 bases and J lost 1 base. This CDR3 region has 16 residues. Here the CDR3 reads CASSTRTSGVQETQYF. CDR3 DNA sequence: TGTGCCAGCAGTACCCGGACTAGCGGGGTCCAAGAGACCCAGTACTTC.

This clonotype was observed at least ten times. The CDR3 is CSAREGLLTPDTQYF. The CDR3 DNA reads as TGCAGTGCTAGAGAGGGTCTTTTGACCCCAGATACGCAGTATTTT. This rearrangement joins TRBV20-1 to TRBJ2-3; D is uncertain. The V gene lost 0 bases and the J gene lost 4 bases, with 14 bases spanning the gap. This CDR3 is built from 15 residues. Germline loops: CDR1 DFQATT, CDR2 SNEGSKA (reference sequence).

The CDR3 nucleotides read TGCAGTGCTAGAGAGCGGGAGGAGGGAGATACGCAGTATTTT. It codes for CSAREREEGDTQYF. The chain has TRBV20-1 and TRBJ2-3; 8 bases are a match to TRBD2. The CDR3 extends over 14 amino acids. Germline CDR1 is DFQATT and CDR2 is SNEGSKA (reference sequence). V lost 0 bases and J lost 5; bases outside the gene matches: 4.

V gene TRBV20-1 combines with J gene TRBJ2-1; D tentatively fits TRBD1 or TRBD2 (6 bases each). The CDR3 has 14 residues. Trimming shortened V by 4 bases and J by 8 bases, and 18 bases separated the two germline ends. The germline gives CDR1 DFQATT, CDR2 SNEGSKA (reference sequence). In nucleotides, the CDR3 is TGCAGTGCTAAAAGGAGGGGGGCCATGGATGAGCAGTTCTTC. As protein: CSAKRRGAMDEQFF.